Listed below are T cell receptor beta chains from one sample, sequenced in a study of OX40 agonist ivuxolimab in advanced cancers. Assay used: immunoSEQ multiplex PCR; TCRdb lists only in-frame clones, some missing. The profile covers tens of thousands of clones, with approximately 91% appearing a single time and 4% to 5% taken by the ten largest. The specimen comprised CD4+ or CD8+ T cells sorted from blood, sampled in a trial of the OX40 agonist ivuxolimab. The receptor set was obtained from an adult with an advanced solid tumor such as melanoma, head and neck, liver or kidney cancer. Each CDR3 is given with its conserved first and last residue. Some rows mark clone size as missing; the rest say once, few, many or name a class of expanded clone.

V	J	size	CDR3
TRBV4-2	TRBJ2-1	NA	CASSPEPGLATYNEQFF
TRBV6-6	TRBJ2-1	NA	CASKNLEGQFF
TRBV6-6	TRBJ2-2	medium-sized	CASSLTENTGELFF
TRBV27	TRBJ1-2	NA	CASSNTGDGYTF
TRBV29-1	TRBJ1-1	NA	CSVGGGTEAFF
TRBV7-9	TRBJ2-1	NA	CASSLSGSNEQFF
TRBV29-1	TRBJ2-7	NA	CSVVLAVSYEQYF
TRBV4-3	TRBJ1-2	NA	CASSQVHQGGYGYTF
TRBV28	TRBJ1-2	NA	CASKNLGTPPSPNYGYTF
TRBV7-6	TRBJ2-1	NA	CASSPPTSGPPLGEQFF
TRBV9	TRBJ2-6	NA	CASSPRAGFSGANVLTF
TRBV14	TRBJ1-1	NA	CASSQDIGENTEAFF
TRBV27	TRBJ1-2	NA	CASSLMSAGSYGYTF
TRBV27	TRBJ2-2	NA	CASILNGELFF
TRBV6-5	TRBJ1-2	NA	CASSTGRFIGYTF
TRBV7-9	TRBJ2-3	NA	CASSLGADTQYF
TRBV29-1	TRBJ2-5	NA	CSVRLAEYQETQYF
TRBV7-2	TRBJ2-7	NA	CASSSQAQGYEQYF
TRBV27	TRBJ2-1	once	CASSFLPLTGVSYNEQFF
TRBV6-5	TRBJ2-1	NA	CASSPGTGNSEQFF
TRBV7-9	TRBJ2-3	NA	CASSLLLGKTYTQYF
TRBV6-4	TRBJ2-3	once	CASPTPPGQGADTQYF
TRBV23-1	TRBJ2-1	NA	CASSNRDRGLHEQFF
TRBV2	TRBJ2-1	NA	CASLAAPYNEQFF
TRBV4-3	TRBJ1-6	NA	CASSQDNSRTSYNSPLHF
TRBV28	TRBJ2-3	few	CASSSGTGVSDTQYF
TRBV5-1	TRBJ2-7	NA	CASSLTSGRIYEQYF
TRBV7-9	TRBJ2-4	NA	CASSLGGLEGGVDIQYF
TRBV28	TRBJ1-3	NA	CASSGGQSNGNTIYF
TRBV9	TRBJ1-1	NA	CASSHGQGIEAFF
TRBV25-1	TRBJ2-7	NA	CASSAGGPPYEQYF
TRBV9	TRBJ1-2	NA	CASSAPGQGAIGYTF
TRBV25-1	TRBJ2-7	NA	CASSESIDSSGEQYF
TRBV27	TRBJ2-7	NA	CASSPRTGGFEQYF
TRBV6-6	TRBJ2-7	NA	CASKFQGPYEQYF
TRBV7-9	TRBJ1-1	NA	CASSLGLGEGTEAFF
TRBV7-8	TRBJ2-7	NA	CASSPGPTYEQYF
TRBV2	TRBJ1-2	once	CASILDRGRHMINYGYTF
TRBV7-8	TRBJ2-2	NA	CASSRGTGELFF
TRBV6-1	TRBJ2-1	NA	CASSEGGGGHNEQFF
TRBV11-2	TRBJ2-7	NA	CASSLGQGVMHEQYF
TRBV6-6	TRBJ1-5	NA	CASSYEGNQPQHF
TRBV2	TRBJ2-3	NA	CASSQPLVTSTDTQYF
TRBV4-3	NA	NA	CASSQAMLTGYYEQYF
TRBV11-2	TRBJ2-2	NA	CASSLGYRGGGELFF
TRBV13	TRBJ2-7	NA	CASSEGLAGSYEQYF
TRBV4-3	TRBJ1-2	NA	CASSKPTGGSGGYTF
TRBV27	TRBJ2-7	NA	CASSLYGVGEQYF
TRBV13	TRBJ1-1	NA	CASTEGPSNTEAFF
TRBV7-9	TRBJ1-4	NA	CASSAHGTGNEKLFF
TRBV9	TRBJ2-3	NA	CASSVNTDTQYF
TRBV7-3	TRBJ2-4	many	CASSSRPGFAKNIQYF
TRBV7-9	TRBJ2-3	NA	CASSPGTSSTDTQYF